The source of this T cell receptor beta chain is a study of shared clonotypes between healthy human individuals (dated by TCRdb to 2020 to 2022). Background on the whole study: A couple of women and a few men aged 18 to 49 years were included in the cohort. The study deeply sequenced blood TCR repertoires of five healthy adults to estimate repertoire size and the extent of clonotype sharing between individuals. To increase sequencing depth and limit assay-specific biases, TCR repertoire library preparation and sequencing were carried out by different laboratories using diverse techniques. Leukapheresis yielded between about 0.94 and 10 billion PBMCs per donor.

TCR CDR3 regions were amplified from genomic DNA by multiplex PCR using the deep immunoSEQ assay. Genomic DNA extracted from each cell subset was distributed evenly over all wells of several immunoSEQ 96-well plates, and each plate served as one replicate. Each replicate PCR for unsorted PBMC received approximately 0.3 ug genomic DNA, equal to approximately 30,000 T cell genomes. Ten immunoSEQ deep assay plates were used to sequence the unsorted PBMC genomic DNA. Purified libraries were measured with a Qubit 3.0 fluorometer, size-checked on a Bioanalyzer 2100, and measured again with the KAPA Library Quantification kit. Each immunoSEQ 96-well plate was sequenced on its own single-read 150-cycle Illumina NextSeq 550 flow cell. The original methods were these. Because only junctional sequences without quality scores were contained in the immunoSEQ output, filtering matching that applied to full-length reads could not be performed. Sequences were annotated with PyIR, a Python wrapper for IgBLAST v1.9, using IMGT germline references to assign V/J genes and CDR3. Any read was removed if the V/J assignment was weak (E-value above 1e-6), the CDR3 was missing, or the read contained stop codons, out-of-frame junctions, or ambiguous translated residues. V3J clonotypes were defined as sequences sharing an identical inferred V gene, J gene, and CDR3 amino acid sequence. To compute the percentage overlap between repertoires, the number of shared unique clonotypes was divided by the size of the smaller repertoire. Three approaches were used to assess repertoire richness: RTK rarefaction, the Chao1 estimator, and Recon v2.1 estimates of unobserved clonotypes. TCRdb retrieved this table from immuneACCESS and kept in-frame rearrangements only. Not all clones are present; in checked studies, unresolved V genes account for under half, and no reason is known for the remainder. That table gives V, J and clone size, and the DNA gave D and trimming. Within this sample are a few hundred thousand clones, with 60% to 80% of them counted one time only. The top ten hold 9.5% to 15% of the sample.

According to the germline V gene (reference sequence), CDR1 reads MNHNY and CDR2 reads SVGAGI. The CDR3 goes from the cysteine to the phenylalanine over 14 residues. Only the CDR3 region is kept as DNA, spanning 42 bases read in frame from base 1. The germline V end is reduced by 10 bases and the J end by 10 bases; junction bases left unmatched: 16. A remark on this clone: The clone's antigen remains unknown. No qualities accompany the bases; no much larger clone lies one base away.

The investigation overall reported the following: Because the study included a small number of donors, the genetic and exposure-history diversity represented was limited. Based on pairwise subsampling, the degree of clonotype sharing among donors was expected to be affected by sequencing depth. Sampling was restricted to blood, and TCR repertoires in tissue are likely to differ from TCR repertoires in blood.

The donors were healthy, HIV-negative adults with no recently reported acute infections or vaccinations. Only Caucasian adults living in Nashville, Tennessee, USA were represented among the donors. For unsorted samples, 100 million or so PBMCs were counted, and genomic DNA was extracted using the QIAamp DNA Blood Mini kit. Blood was obtained by leukapheresis, after which PBMCs were separated by Ficoll-Histopaque density gradient centrifugation and cryopreserved in liquid nitrogen vapor phase. What was sequenced was PBMCs. Here the chain combines TRBV6-6 and TRBJ1-3, with TRBD1 identical over 7 junction bases. This TCR was sampled from a woman in her 40s in good health. Some clones in this sample may be carry-over from other donors' samples. The DNA sequence is TGTGCCACCCGTGACAGGGCGATGTCGGGGACCATATATTTT. This yields the protein CATRDRAMSGTIYF.